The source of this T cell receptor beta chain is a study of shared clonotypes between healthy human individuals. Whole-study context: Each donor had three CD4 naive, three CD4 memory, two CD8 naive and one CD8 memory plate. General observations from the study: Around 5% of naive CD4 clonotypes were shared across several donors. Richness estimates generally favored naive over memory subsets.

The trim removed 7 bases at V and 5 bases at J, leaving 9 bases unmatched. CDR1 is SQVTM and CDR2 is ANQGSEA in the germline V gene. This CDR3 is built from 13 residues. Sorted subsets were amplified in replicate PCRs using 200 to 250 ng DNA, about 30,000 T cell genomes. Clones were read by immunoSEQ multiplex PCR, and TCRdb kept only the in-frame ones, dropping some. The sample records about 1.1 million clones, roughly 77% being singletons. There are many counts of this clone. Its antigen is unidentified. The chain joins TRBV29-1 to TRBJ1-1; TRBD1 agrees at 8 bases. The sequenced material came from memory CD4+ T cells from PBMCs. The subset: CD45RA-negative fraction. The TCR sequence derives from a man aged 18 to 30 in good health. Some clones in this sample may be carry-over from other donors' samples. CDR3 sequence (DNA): TGCAGCGCCGGACAGGGAGGTGAGACTGAAGCTTTCTTT. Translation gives CSAGQGGETEAFF.